These 32 T cell receptor beta chains were all obtained from the same sample, sequenced in a study of CD8 T cells in ankylosing spondylitis. One entry per CDR3 protein results from TCRdb running MiXCR on the 5' RACE reads. The sample records roughly 60,000 distinct CDR3 sequences, about 6.2% being singletons. What was sequenced was synovial fluid, either unsorted or a sorted T cell fraction (not recorded which). The receptors were sampled from a male donor with ankylosing spondylitis.

This clonotype occurred many times. The chain joins TRBV4-2 to TRBJ2-7, with 10 bases aligning to TRBD2. The CDR3 loop spans 14 amino acids. Trimming took 4 bases from V and 7 from J; bases not matched to a gene: 7. Germline V CDR1 and CDR2: LGHNA, YNFKEQ. The CDR3 sequence is CASSPASGSREQYF. The CDR3 DNA sequence: TGTGCCAGCAGCCCCGCTAGCGGGAGCAGAGAGCAGTACTTC.

This clonotype was counted many times. V usage is TRBV3-1 and J usage is TRBJ2-2; 8 nucleotides agree with TRBD2. The ends lost 1 base at V and 4 bases at J; junction bases unmatched: 5. The CDR3 sequence is 16 residues long. CDR1 and CDR2 from the germline V gene are LGHDT and YNNKEL (reference sequence). The CDR3 sequence is CASSQGTSFSTGELFF. The CDR3 DNA is TGTGCCAGCAGCCAAGGGACTAGCTTTTCCACCGGGGAGCTGTTTTTT.

This clonotype was seen only a few times. Here the CDR3 reads CASRSPSSTVNTEAFF. The CDR3 DNA reads TGTGCCAGCAGATCCCCTTCTAGCACAGTGAACACTGAAGCTTTCTTT. V is TRBV2 and J is TRBJ1-1, with D unclear. CDR1 is SNHLY, CDR2 FYNNEI, per germline. This CDR3 region has 16 residues. Trimming took off 6 bases at V and 0 bases at J, with 17 bases between the two ends.

This clonotype was observed many times. This chain uses TRBV29-1 with TRBJ2-2; no firm D call. Germline lookup yields CDR1 SQVTM and CDR2 ANQGSEA. This CDR3 region has 14 residues. V lost 4 bases and J lost 0, with 9 bases in between. The CDR3 DNA sequence: TGCAGCGTTGCGACCTTTGCGAACACCGGGGAGCTGTTTTTT. Its translation is CSVATFANTGELFF.

This clonotype occurred many times. V and J are TRBV7-3 and TRBJ1-6; D may be TRBD1 (6 bases). There are 16 residues in the CDR3. The V gene's germline CDR1 is SGHTA and CDR2 FQGTGA. Trimming shortened V by 0 bases and J by 7 bases, and 13 bases separated the two germline ends. CDR3 nucleotide sequence: TGTGCCAGCAGCTTAACGGGGGGCGCAGAGAATTCACCCCTCCACTTT. This sequence encodes CASSLTGGAENSPLHF.

V and J are TRBV11-2 and TRBJ2-7; D gene unclear. CDR3 length equals 15 residues. V was shortened by 9 bases and J by 2 bases, with 20 bases between the two germline ends. Germline CDR1 and CDR2: SGHAT and FQNNGV. CDR3 amino acids: CARLIILNPPYEQYF. The DNA for the CDR3 is TGTGCCAGACTTATAATACTCAATCCTCCCTACGAGCAGTACTTC.

Ten or more counts support this clonotype. This chain connects TRBV11-3 to TRBJ2-7; 8 bases are a match to TRBD2. The germline V gene has CDR1 SGHNT and CDR2 YENEEA. With V trimmed by 5 bases and J by 3 bases, 12 bases remained unmatched. The CDR3 is made up of 16 amino acids. CDR3 nucleotide sequence: TGTGCCAGCAGCCCCAACTTCGGGAGGGGGATCTACGAGCAGTACTTC. Translated, it gives CASSPNFGRGIYEQYF.

This clonotype occurred many times. This chain joins TRBV5-1 and TRBJ2-7; TRBD1 aligns across 8 bases. Germline values: CDR1 SGHRS, CDR2 YFSETQ. After removal of 0 bases from V and 4 bases from J, the junction contained 6 bases not matched to a gene. The CDR3 is 15 residues long. The CDR3 here is CASSLGTGNLYEQYF. The CDR3 region has the DNA TGCGCCAGCAGCTTGGGGACAGGGAATTTGTACGAGCAGTACTTC.

The genes are TRBV7-2 and TRBJ2-1; TRBD2 matches 13 bases. Trimming cost V 5 bases and J 16 bases; bases outside gene matches: 5. This CDR3 is built from 12 residues. CDR1 and CDR2 from the germline V gene are SGHTA and FQGNSA. CDR3 DNA: TGTGCCAGCAGCATTCCGGGACTAGCGGGATTCTTC. Translated, it gives CASSIPGLAGFF.

By sample fraction, this clonotype is medium-sized. V gene TRBV19 combines with J gene TRBJ2-5; D is unclear. The V gene lost 3 bases and the J gene lost 4 bases, with 9 bases spanning the gap. The CDR3 has 13 residues. Germline V lookup: CDR1 LNHDA, CDR2 SQIVND (reference sequence). CDR3: CASSIQDGETQYF. The CDR3 region has the DNA TGTGCCAGTAGTATCCAGGACGGAGAGACCCAGTACTTC.

This clonotype showed up many times. The chain is built from TRBV5-1 and TRBJ2-7; D possibly matches TRBD1 or TRBD2 (5 bases each). This CDR3 is 14 amino acids long. The V end was cut by 1 base, the J end by 2 bases, with 10 bases between. Germline loops: CDR1 SGHRS, CDR2 YFSETQ. Here the CDR3 DNA reads TGCGCCAGCAGCTTGAATCCGGGGCCCTACGAGCAGTACTTC. Residues: CASSLNPGPYEQYF.

This clonotype was found a few times. This chain connects TRBV7-9 to TRBJ2-2, with a possible D match to TRBD1 (7 bases). V lost 5 bases and J 4 bases, leaving 14 bases between the germline ends. Germline lookup yields CDR1 SEHNR and CDR2 FQNEAQ (reference sequence). This CDR3 has 15 amino acids. The CDR3 loop reads CASSTRQGGTGELFF. In nucleotides, the CDR3 is TGTGCCAGCAGCACACGACAGGGAGGCACCGGGGAGCTGTTTTTT. Supplemented by reference TRBV7-9 and TRBJ2-2, the full variable domain reads DTGVSQNPRHKITKRGQNVTFRCDPISEHNRLYWYRQTLGQGPEFLTYFQNEAQLEKSRLLSDRFSAERPKGSFSTLEIQRTEQGDSAMYLCASSTRQGGTGELFFGEGSRLTVL.

This clonotype was counted between two and nine times. The rearrangement uses TRBV6-5 and TRBJ2-7, with TRBD2 matching 8 bases. J was trimmed by 4 bases and V by 5 bases; bases with no gene match: 10. CDR1 and CDR2 (germline): MNHEY, SVGAGI. The CDR3 is 15 residues long. CDR3 sequence (DNA): TGTGCCAGCAGTAACCCGGGACTAGGATCGTACGAGCAGTACTTC. This translates into CASSNPGLGSYEQYF.

This clonotype occurred many times. The chain recombines TRBV11-3 with TRBJ2-1, with 8 positions matching TRBD2. CDR1 SGHNT and CDR2 YENEEA come from the germline V gene. J was trimmed by 9 bases and V by 5 bases; bases with no gene match: 15. The CDR3 covers 16 residues. CDR3 loop: CASSPGGGRGTGEQFF. The DNA for the CDR3 is TGTGCCAGCAGCCCGGGGGGGGGCCGGGGGACGGGTGAGCAGTTCTTC.

V is TRBV11-1 and J is TRBJ2-2; tentatively, D is TRBD2 (6 bases). V was shortened by 3 bases and J by 7 bases, with 15 bases between the two germline ends. The CDR3 runs to 15 residues. Germline values: CDR1 SGHAT, CDR2 FQDESV (reference sequence). CDR3 sequence (DNA): TGTGCCAGCAGCTTCGCCCGGGGGAACGGCGGGGAGCTGTTTTTT. Its protein is CASSFARGNGGELFF. Filled out from reference TRBV11-1 and TRBJ2-2, the complete variable domain reads EAEVAQSPRYKITEKSQAVAFWCDPISGHATLYWYRQILGQGPELLVQFQDESVVDDSQLPKDRFSAERLKGVDSTLKIQPAELGDSAMYLCASSFARGNGGELFFGEGSRLTVL.

About this clonotype itself: One base away lies a much larger clone, so this may be a sequencing read error. V and J are TRBV28 and TRBJ2-3; no clear D. The germline gives CDR1 MDHEN, CDR2 SYDVKM. The length of the CDR3 is 14 residues. As DNA, the CDR3 is TGTGGCAGCAAACGTACATTCACCGCAGATACGCAGTATTTT. Translating it yields CGSKRTFTADTQYF.

In its sample, this clonotype was seen many times. This sequence joins TRBV20-1 and TRBJ2-7; TRBD2 agrees at 12 bases. This CDR3 is built from 16 residues. The germline V gene encodes CDR1 DFQATT and CDR2 SNEGSKA (reference sequence). V dropped 3 bases and J dropped 0; count of bases not matched to a gene: 6. The CDR3 reads CSARDGLAGRSYEQYF. The DNA of the CDR3 is TGCAGTGCTAGGGATGGACTAGCGGGACGCTCCTACGAGCAGTACTTC.

This chain joins TRBV4-3 and TRBJ2-7; D is ambiguous. The CDR3 consists of 15 residues. V was clipped by 4 bases and J by 0 bases, with 13 bases between them. Germline CDR1 and CDR2: LGHNA and YSLEER. The CDR3 protein is CASSRIHGASYEQYF. CDR3 nucleotides: TGCGCCAGCAGCCGAATTCACGGCGCCTCCTACGAGCAGTACTTC.

This clonotype was detected many times. The chain links TRBV28 to TRBJ2-7; 9 nucleotides agree with TRBD2. V lost 2 bases, J lost 6 bases, and 11 bases stayed unmatched. Germline values: CDR1 MDHEN, CDR2 SYDVKM. The CDR3 has 16 residues. CDR3 in amino acids: CASSLGRGSGRSEQYF. The DNA of the CDR3 is TGTGCCAGCAGTTTAGGAAGGGGTAGCGGGAGAAGCGAGCAGTACTTC.

A word on this clonotype: The conserved phenylalanine or tryptophan normally closing the CDR3 is absent here, so this likely arose from a read error. V usage is TRBV5-4 and J usage is TRBJ2-7; D gene unclear. Trimming left V 4 bases short and J 1 base short, with 15 bases between. Germline lookup yields CDR1 SGHNT and CDR2 YYREEE (reference sequence). This CDR3 has 15 amino acids. CDR3 coding DNA: TGTGCCAGCAGCCCCGACGGTGGTTATTCCTACGAGCAGTACCTC. Amino acids: CASSPDGGYSYEQYL.

This clonotype has a count of ten or more. V gene TRBV29-1 combines with J gene TRBJ2-1, with D maybe TRBD2 (6 bases). V was pared by 6 bases and J by 4 bases, with 19 bases between. The germline V gene encodes CDR1 SQVTM and CDR2 ANQGSEA. The CDR3 covers 15 residues. As DNA, the CDR3 is TGCAGCGTAAGGGACTTCACGGCGGATTACAATGAGCAGTTCTTC. This sequence encodes CSVRDFTADYNEQFF.

V and J are TRBV5-1 and TRBJ2-7, with 7 nucleotides matching TRBD1. Germline-derived CDR1 and CDR2 are SGHRS and YFSETQ. The CDR3 sequence is 16 residues long. Germline trimming cut 0 bases from V and 4 bases from J; bases unmatched to any gene: 10. As DNA, the CDR3 is TGCGCCAGCAGCTTGGGGCTCGACAGGGCCTCTTACGAGCAGTACTTC. As protein: CASSLGLDRASYEQYF.

This clonotype was seen ten or more times. The CDR3 nucleotides read TGTGCCAGCCGACCAAGGGGGGGGGCTGAAGCTTTCTTT. Protein: CASRPRGGAEAFF. The chain carries TRBV5-8 and TRBJ1-1; D might be TRBD1 (6 bases). The germline gives CDR1 SGHTS, CDR2 YDEGEE. Trimming took 7 bases from V and 6 from J, leaving 16 bases between them. The CDR3 totals 13 residues.

At least ten counts were recorded for this clonotype. The V gene is TRBV20-1, the J gene TRBJ2-7; 11 bases are a match to TRBD1. Trimming at V came to 5 bases and at J to 5 bases, leaving 11 bases not matched to a gene. The CDR3 has 15 residues. Germline V gene data show CDR1 as DFQATT and CDR2 as SNEGSKA (reference sequence). CDR3 in DNA: TGCAGTGCTGGGGGCGGGACAGGGGGAAGCGACGAGCAGTACTTC. Its translation: CSAGGGTGGSDEQYF.

The sample holds many counts of this clonotype. The chain joins TRBV29-1 to TRBJ2-3, with 7 positions matching TRBD2. The V gene's germline CDR1 is SQVTM and CDR2 ANQGSEA. With 7 bases clipped from V and 9 bases from J, the junction kept 7 bases outside the gene matches. This CDR3 region has 11 residues. CDR3 sequence: CSASSGSTQYF. DNA of the CDR3: TGCAGCGCATCTAGCGGATCCACGCAGTATTTT.

Many counts were recorded for this clonotype. The rearrangement links TRBV20-1 to TRBJ2-7; D is possibly TRBD2 (5 bases). The CDR3 consists of 11 residues. Deletions cut 6 bases from V and 9 bases from J, with 15 bases between. CDR1 DFQATT and CDR2 SNEGSKA come from the germline V gene (reference sequence). The CDR3 coding sequence is TGCAGTGCCCTAAGGGAGAGTGGGCAGTACTTC. Its protein is CSALRESGQYF.

This clonotype was seen ten or more times. The chain recombines TRBV18 with TRBJ1-4, with a weak D call TRBD1 (6 bases). The germline CDR1 and CDR2 sequences are KGHSH and LQKENI. V dropped 2 bases and J dropped 4 bases, with 11 bases sitting between them. The CDR3 loop spans 15 amino acids. The CDR3 DNA follows: TGTGCCAGCTCACCAGGGACACCGGATAATGAAAAACTGTTTTTT. Amino acids: CASSPGTPDNEKLFF. The complete variable domain, with remaining parts taken from reference TRBV18 and TRBJ1-4, reads NAGVMQNPRHLVRRRGQEARLRCSPMKGHSHVYWYRQLPEEGLKFMVYLQKENIIDESGMPKERFSAEFPKEGPSILRIQQVVRGDSAAYFCASSPGTPDNEKLFFGSGTQLSVL.

This clonotype was recorded many times. The DNA for the CDR3 is TGTGCCAGCAGCCAAGATGCGAGGCTAGCCAAAAACATTCAGTACTTC. Translation gives CASSQDARLAKNIQYF. V gene TRBV14 combines with J gene TRBJ2-4, with D unclear. The CDR3 has 16 residues. Trimming took off 0 bases at V and 0 bases at J, with 9 bases between the two ends. CDR1 and CDR2 (germline): SGHDN, FVKESK.

The chain couples TRBV14 to TRBJ2-5; D may be TRBD2 (6 bases). CDR1 SGHDN and CDR2 FVKESK come from the germline V gene. This CDR3 is built from 14 residues. The V and J ends lost 0 bases and 9 bases respectively, with 14 bases between them. The CDR3 is CASSQERVGGSQYF. DNA for the CDR3: TGTGCCAGCAGCCAAGAGAGGGTCGGAGGGTCCCAGTACTTC.

In its sample, this clonotype was seen many times. The chain joins TRBV7-8 to TRBJ1-1; maybe TRBD1 (5 bases). This CDR3 has 16 amino acids. Germline V gene sequence: CDR1 SGHVS, CDR2 FQNEAQ. V was cut by 5 bases and J by 0 bases, with 16 bases left in between. The CDR3 protein is CASSAYRINMNTEAFF. The CDR3 bases are TGTGCCAGCAGCGCTTACAGGATTAATATGAACACTGAAGCTTTCTTT.

This clonotype has only a few counts. The genes are TRBV7-3 and TRBJ2-4; possibly TRBD2 for D (6 bases). Deletions cut 4 bases from V and 7 bases from J, with 20 bases between. CDR3 length: 16 amino acids. Germline V gene lookup returns CDR1 SGHTA and CDR2 FQGTGA. The CDR3 DNA reads TGTGCCAGCAGCTCCCCTCTGTCGGAGGGGTGGAACATTCAGTACTTC. Its translation: CASSSPLSEGWNIQYF.

This chain joins TRBV15 and TRBJ1-2; 9 bases match TRBD1. Germline assignment: CDR1 LNHNV and CDR2 YYDKDF (reference sequence). J gave up 4 bases and V 2 bases, and 8 bases lay outside the gene matches. There are 16 residues in the CDR3. CDR3 sequence reads: CATSRSGTGLVYGYTF. CDR3 bases: TGTGCCACCAGCAGATCCGGGACAGGGTTGGTCTATGGCTACACCTTC.